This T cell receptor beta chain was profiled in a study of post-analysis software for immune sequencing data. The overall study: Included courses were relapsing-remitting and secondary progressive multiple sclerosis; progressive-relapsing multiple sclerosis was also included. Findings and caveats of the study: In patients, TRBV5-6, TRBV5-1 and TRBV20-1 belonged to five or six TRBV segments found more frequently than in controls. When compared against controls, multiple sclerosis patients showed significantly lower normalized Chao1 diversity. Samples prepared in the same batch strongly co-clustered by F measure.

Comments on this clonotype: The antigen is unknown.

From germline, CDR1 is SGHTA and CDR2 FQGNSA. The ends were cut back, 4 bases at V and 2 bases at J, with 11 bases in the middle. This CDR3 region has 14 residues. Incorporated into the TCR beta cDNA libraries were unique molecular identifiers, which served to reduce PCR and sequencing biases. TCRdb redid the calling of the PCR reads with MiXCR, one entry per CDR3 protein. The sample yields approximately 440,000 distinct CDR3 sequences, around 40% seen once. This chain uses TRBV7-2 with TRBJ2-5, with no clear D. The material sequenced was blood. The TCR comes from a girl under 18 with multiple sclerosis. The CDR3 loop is CASSSQTGQETQYF. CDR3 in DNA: TGTGCCAGCAGCTCCCAGACTGGGCAAGAGACCCAGTACTTC.